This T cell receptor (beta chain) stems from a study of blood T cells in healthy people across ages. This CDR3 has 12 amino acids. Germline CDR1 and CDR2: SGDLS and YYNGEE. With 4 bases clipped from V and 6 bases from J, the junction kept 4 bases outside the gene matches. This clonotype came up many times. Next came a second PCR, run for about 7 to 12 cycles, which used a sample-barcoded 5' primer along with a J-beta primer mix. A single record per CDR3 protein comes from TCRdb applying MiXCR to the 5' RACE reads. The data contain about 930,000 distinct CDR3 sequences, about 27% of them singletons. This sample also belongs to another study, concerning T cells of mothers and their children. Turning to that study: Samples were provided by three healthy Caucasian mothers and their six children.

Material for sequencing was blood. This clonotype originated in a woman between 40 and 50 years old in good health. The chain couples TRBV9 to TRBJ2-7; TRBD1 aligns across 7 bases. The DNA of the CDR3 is TGTGCCAGCAGCTCGGGACAGACCGAGCAGTACTTC. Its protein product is CASSSGQTEQYF.